Listed here are 22 T cell receptor beta chains from one sample, sequenced in a study of CD8 T cells in Susac syndrome. The RNA, about 0.45 to 1 ug, was put through reverse transcription using random hexamers. Each CDR3 protein gets one entry after TCRdb re-called the immunoSEQ multiplex PCR reads with MiXCR. The repertoire has 200,000 or so distinct CDR3 sequences, 95% of them found once; the top ten carry approximately 0.089%. Sequenced material: CD4+ T cells from PBMCs. These receptors were obtained from a human donor with Susac syndrome.

The CDR3 DNA reads as TGTGCCAGCGGACGGGACCGCCACAATGAGCAGTTCTTC. It translates to CASGRDRHNEQFF. V usage is TRBV13 and J usage is TRBJ2-1; the D gene could be TRBD1 or TRBD2 (5 bases each). The CDR3 covers 13 residues. V lost 8 bases, J lost 5 bases, and 13 bases lay in between. The germline V gene has CDR1 PRHDT and CDR2 FYEKMQ (reference sequence).

The rearrangement links TRBV20-1 to TRBJ1-6; no clear D gene. CDR3 length: 13 amino acids. The germline V gene encodes CDR1 DFQATT and CDR2 SNEGSKA (reference sequence). Trimming removed 6 bases at V and 4 bases at J, with 10 bases between. CDR3 DNA sequence: TGCAGTGCCCGGCCGGATTATAATTCACCCCTCCACTTT. Its translation is CSARPDYNSPLHF.

This chain uses TRBV9 with TRBJ1-2, with a possible D match to TRBD1 (6 bases). This CDR3 has 14 amino acids. The ends were cut back, 0 bases at V and 8 bases at J, with 14 bases in the middle. The germline V gene encodes CDR1 SGDLS and CDR2 YYNGEE. The CDR3: CASSVDPGAEGYTF. In DNA, the CDR3 is TGTGCCAGCAGCGTAGATCCGGGGGCGGAAGGCTACACCTTC.

This clonotype has a single count. This chain connects TRBV6-5 to TRBJ2-7, with 11 bases fitting TRBD1. In germline, CDR1 is MNHEY, CDR2 SVGAGI. This CDR3 contains 14 residues. V dropped 10 bases and J dropped 6; count of bases not matched to a gene: 11. The CDR3 DNA reads as TGTGCCACCGCCCCCGGGACAGGGGGGAGCGAGCAGTACTTC. Its translation is CATAPGTGGSEQYF.

This chain uses TRBV5-1 with TRBJ2-3; D remains ambiguous. Per the germline V gene, CDR1 is SGHRS and CDR2 is YFSETQ. The CDR3 covers 12 residues. With 8 bases removed from V and 6 bases from J, the gap between germline ends came to 13 bases. The CDR3 region is CASHLSGDTQYF. The CDR3 bases are TGCGCCAGTCACCTTAGTGGGGATACGCAGTATTTT.

CDR3: CSARDWGNTGELFF. Written as DNA, the CDR3 is TGCAGTGCTAGAGATTGGGGAAACACCGGGGAGCTGTTTTTT. The gene calls are TRBV20-1 and TRBJ2-2, with D hard to call. Germline lookup yields CDR1 DFQATT and CDR2 SNEGSKA (reference sequence). This CDR3 spans 14 amino acids. V lost 0 bases to trimming and J lost 2 bases, with 7 bases between them.

CDR3 in amino acids: CAISPDSYNSPLHF. CDR3 nucleotides: TGTGCCATCAGCCCGGACAGTTATAATTCACCCCTCCACTTT. The chain has TRBV10-3 and TRBJ1-6, with D possibly being TRBD1 (6 bases). This CDR3 has 14 residues. Trimming stripped 6 bases from V and 4 bases from J, with 10 bases between. Germline CDR1 ENHRY, CDR2 SYGVKD.

The chain combines TRBV9 with TRBJ2-3; TRBD2 is a possible D gene (6 bases). Germline lookup yields CDR1 SGDLS and CDR2 YYNGEE. The CDR3 covers 15 residues. Trimming removed 0 bases at V and 5 bases at J, with 13 bases between. The CDR3 region has the DNA TGTGCCAGCAGCGTAGTGGAGGGCGGATTAGATACGCAGTATTTT. Translation: CASSVVEGGLDTQYF.

The chain combines TRBV29-1 with TRBJ2-3, with a tentative D call TRBD2 (6 bases). Trimming took off 2 bases at V and 1 base at J, with 13 bases between the two ends. Germline V gives CDR1 SQVTM, CDR2 ANQGSEA. This CDR3 region has 15 residues. The CDR3 reads CSVERASDRTDTQYF. The CDR3 DNA reads TGCAGCGTTGAAAGGGCTAGCGATCGCACAGATACGCAGTATTTT.

This clonotype was seen a single time. The rearrangement links TRBV15 to TRBJ1-1; no reliable D call. This CDR3 is 14 amino acids long. CDR1 is LNHNV and CDR2 is YYDKDF in the germline V gene (reference sequence). V dropped 4 bases and J dropped 10 bases, with 19 bases sitting between them. CDR3 nucleotide sequence: TGTGCCACCAGCAACATACATACGTCGAGTGGAGCTTTCTTT. Protein product: CATSNIHTSSGAFF.

This chain links TRBV4-2 with TRBJ2-7; unclear D gene. Deletions cut 0 bases from V and 2 bases from J, with 11 bases between. There are 15 residues in the CDR3. The germline gives CDR1 LGHNA, CDR2 YNFKEQ. This CDR3 is CASSQDLTRPYEQYF. CDR3 in DNA: TGTGCCAGCAGCCAAGATCTGACTCGTCCCTACGAGCAGTACTTC.

V usage is TRBV5-1 and J usage is TRBJ2-7, with a tentative D call TRBD2 (5 bases). CDR3 length: 13 amino acids. V gave up 2 bases and J gave up 7 bases, with 13 bases separating them. Germline V gene sequence: CDR1 SGHRS, CDR2 YFSETQ. The chain's CDR3 is CASSLGSSGEQYF. CDR3 nucleotide sequence: TGCGCCAGCAGCTTAGGCTCGTCGGGGGAGCAGTACTTC.

The chain has TRBV11-2 and TRBJ2-3; D unresolved. CDR1 and CDR2 (germline): SGHAT, FQNNGV. Trimming pared 4 bases from V and 2 bases from J, leaving 16 bases between. The CDR3 length is 16 residues. The CDR3 sequence: CASSSIPRPSTDTQYF. The CDR3 DNA sequence: TGTGCCAGCAGCTCCATCCCCCGCCCCTCCACAGATACGCAGTATTTT.

The chain links TRBV7-9 to TRBJ2-7, with D perhaps assigned TRBD1 or TRBD2 (5 bases each). V dropped 6 bases and J dropped 7 bases, with 16 bases sitting between them. Per germline, CDR1 SEHNR and CDR2 FQNEAQ (reference sequence). The length of the CDR3 is 13 residues. The CDR3 is CASSQGVSGEQYF. In DNA form, the CDR3 reads TGTGCCAGCAGTCAAGGGGTGTCGGGAGAGCAGTACTTC.

This clonotype was seen a handful of times. The rearrangement joins TRBV14 to TRBJ1-2; D ambiguous. V lost 1 base, J lost 7 bases, and 13 bases lay in between. This CDR3 spans 14 amino acids. CDR1 is SGHDN and CDR2 is FVKESK in the germline V gene. The CDR3 nucleotides are TGTGCCAGCAGCCAAGTCCCCCAGTTGGGTGGCTACACCTTC. Its translation: CASSQVPQLGGYTF.

This chain joins TRBV7-3 and TRBJ2-1, with D possibly being TRBD2 (5 bases). Per the germline V gene, CDR1 is SGHTA and CDR2 is FQGTGA. The CDR3 has 11 residues. V was pared by 3 bases and J by 8 bases, with 5 bases between. This chain's CDR3 is CASSLEDEQFF. The CDR3 DNA is TGTGCCAGCAGCTTGGAGGATGAGCAGTTCTTC.

The V call is TRBV4-3, the J call TRBJ1-5; D is unclear. Germline V gene lookup returns CDR1 LGHNA and CDR2 YSLEER. The CDR3 spans 13 residues. Trimming removed 1 base from V and 7 bases from J, with 8 bases in between. The CDR3 sequence: CASSQGPQQPQHF. The CDR3 DNA follows: TGCGCCAGCAGCCAAGGGCCCCAGCAGCCCCAGCATTTT.

The chain couples TRBV5-6 to TRBJ1-4; the D is unclear. V was cut by 1 base and J by 0 bases, with 1 base left in between. Germline V lookup: CDR1 SGHDT, CDR2 YYEEEE. The CDR3 loop spans 13 amino acids. For the CDR3, the DNA is TGTGCCAGCAGCTTGACAACTAATGAAAAACTGTTTTTT. As protein: CASSLTTNEKLFF. Drawing the rest from reference TRBV5-6 and TRBJ1-4, the complete variable domain is DAGVTQSPTHLIKTRGQQVTLRCSPKSGHDTVSWYQQALGQGPQFIFQYYEEEERQRGNFPDRFSGHQFPNYSSELNVNALLLGDSALYLCASSLTTNEKLFFGSGTQLSVL.

The rearrangement links TRBV7-8 to TRBJ2-7, with 10 bases aligning to TRBD2. The CDR3 contains 16 residues. Germline-derived CDR1 and CDR2 are SGHVS and FQNEAQ. Unmatched junction bases numbered 7, after V lost 3 bases and J lost 2 bases. CDR3 in amino acids: CASSLGGLAQAYEQYF. The DNA for the CDR3 is TGTGCCAGCAGCTTGGGGGGACTAGCGCAAGCCTACGAGCAGTACTTC.

The CDR3 DNA is TGCGCCAGCAGCCAAGGAGCAGGGAAGTACGAGCAGTACTTC. Its protein product is CASSQGAGKYEQYF. J is TRBJ2-7 and V is TRBV4-3, with D tentatively TRBD1 (5 bases). The CDR3 totals 14 residues. Trimming removed 1 base at V and 4 bases at J, with 11 bases between. Germline assignment: CDR1 LGHNA and CDR2 YSLEER.

On this clonotype itself: The junction does not match germline at one end; this may be a read error. The chain recombines TRBV23-1 with TRBJ2-1, with D perhaps TRBD1 or TRBD2 (6 bases each). TRBV23-1 falls under the ORF class, with uncertain function. CDR3 size: 11 residues. The CDR3 region is CASKWGASRVF. The CDR3 DNA sequence: TGCGCCAGCAAGTGGGGGGCGTCTAGGGTCTTC.

The chain is built from TRBV6-5 and TRBJ2-5; maybe TRBD1 (6 bases). The CDR3 is 17 residues long. V was pared by 1 base and J by 0 bases, with 15 bases between. The germline CDR1 and CDR2 sequences are MNHEY and SVGAGI. The CDR3 nucleotides are TGTGCCAGCAGTTACTTGGGCAGGGGTCAGTACCAAGAGACCCAGTACTTC. Amino acid sequence: CASSYLGRGQYQETQYF.